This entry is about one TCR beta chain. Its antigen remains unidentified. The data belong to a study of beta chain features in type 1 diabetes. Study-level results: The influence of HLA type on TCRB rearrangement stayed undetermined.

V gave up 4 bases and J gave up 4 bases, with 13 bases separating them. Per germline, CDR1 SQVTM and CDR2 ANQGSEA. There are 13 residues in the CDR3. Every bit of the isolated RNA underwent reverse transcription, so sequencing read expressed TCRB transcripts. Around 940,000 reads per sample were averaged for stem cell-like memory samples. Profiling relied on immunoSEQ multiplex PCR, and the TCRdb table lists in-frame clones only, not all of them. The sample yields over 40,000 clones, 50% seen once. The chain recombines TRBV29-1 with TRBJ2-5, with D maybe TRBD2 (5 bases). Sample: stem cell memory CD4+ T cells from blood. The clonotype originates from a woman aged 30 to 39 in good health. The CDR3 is CSVGKGVGETQYF. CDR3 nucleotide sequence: TGCAGCGTTGGCAAGGGAGTCGGAGAGACCCAGTACTTC.